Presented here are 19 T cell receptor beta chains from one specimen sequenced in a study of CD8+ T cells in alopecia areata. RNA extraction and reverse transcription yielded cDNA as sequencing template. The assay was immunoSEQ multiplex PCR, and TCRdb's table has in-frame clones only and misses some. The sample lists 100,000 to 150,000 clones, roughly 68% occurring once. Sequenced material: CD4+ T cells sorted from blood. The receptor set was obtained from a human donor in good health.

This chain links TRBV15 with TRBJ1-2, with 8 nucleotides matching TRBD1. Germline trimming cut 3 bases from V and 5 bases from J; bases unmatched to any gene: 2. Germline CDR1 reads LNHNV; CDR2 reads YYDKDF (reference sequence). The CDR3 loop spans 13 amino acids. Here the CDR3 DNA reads TGTGCCACCAGCAGGGACAGGGAATATGGCTACACCTTC. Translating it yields CATSRDREYGYTF.

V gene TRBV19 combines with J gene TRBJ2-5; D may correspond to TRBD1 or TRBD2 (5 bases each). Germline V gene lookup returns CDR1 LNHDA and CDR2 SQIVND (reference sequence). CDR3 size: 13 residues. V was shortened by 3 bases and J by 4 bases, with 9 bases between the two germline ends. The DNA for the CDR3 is TGTGCCAGTAGTATGTCCGGGGCAGAGACCCAGTACTTC. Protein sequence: CASSMSGAETQYF.

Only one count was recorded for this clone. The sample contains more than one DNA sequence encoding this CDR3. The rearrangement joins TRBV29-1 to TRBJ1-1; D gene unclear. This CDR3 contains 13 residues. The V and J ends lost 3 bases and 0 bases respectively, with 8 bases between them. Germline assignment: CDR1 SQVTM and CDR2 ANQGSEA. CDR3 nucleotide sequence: TGCAGCGTTGAGCGGCCGCTGAACACTGAAGCTTTCTTT. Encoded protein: CSVERPLNTEAFF.

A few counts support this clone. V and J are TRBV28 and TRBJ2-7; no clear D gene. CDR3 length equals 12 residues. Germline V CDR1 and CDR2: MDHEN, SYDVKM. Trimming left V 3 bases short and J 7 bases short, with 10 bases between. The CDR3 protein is CASSLAQMEQYF. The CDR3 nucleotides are TGTGCCAGCAGTTTGGCCCAAATGGAGCAGTACTTC.

CDR3 amino acids: CSARASGVLDTQYF. The DNA of the CDR3 is TGCAGCGCCCGCGCTAGCGGGGTGTTAGATACGCAGTATTTT. The chain recombines TRBV29-1 with TRBJ2-3, with 9 bases lining up with TRBD2. The CDR3 extends over 14 amino acids. The V and J ends lost 7 bases and 5 bases, in that order; junction bases with no gene match: 10. Per the germline V gene, CDR1 is SQVTM and CDR2 is ANQGSEA.

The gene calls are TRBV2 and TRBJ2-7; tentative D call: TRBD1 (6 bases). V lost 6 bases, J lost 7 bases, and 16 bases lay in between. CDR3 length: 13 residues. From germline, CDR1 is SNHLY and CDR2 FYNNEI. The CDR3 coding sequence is TGTGCCAGCAGCGGAGACAGGCTATGGGAGCAGTACTTC. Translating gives CASSGDRLWEQYF.

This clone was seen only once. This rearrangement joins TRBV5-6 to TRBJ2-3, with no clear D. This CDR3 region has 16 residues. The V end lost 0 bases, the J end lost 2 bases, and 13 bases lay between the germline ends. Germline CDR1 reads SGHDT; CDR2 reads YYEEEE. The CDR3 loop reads CASSLGGGRATDTQYF. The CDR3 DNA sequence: TGTGCCAGCAGCTTGGGTGGTGGAAGGGCCACAGATACGCAGTATTTT. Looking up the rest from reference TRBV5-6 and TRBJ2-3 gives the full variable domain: DAGVTQSPTHLIKTRGQQVTLRCSPKSGHDTVSWYQQALGQGPQFIFQYYEEEERQRGNFPDRFSGHQFPNYSSELNVNALLLGDSALYLCASSLGGGRATDTQYFGPGTRLTVL.

The DNA for the CDR3 is TGCGCCAGCAGCTCTCTTCCGGAGGGTAGGGACTATGGCTACACCTTC. Translation gives CASSSLPEGRDYGYTF. The chain uses TRBV5-1 and TRBJ1-2, with D uncertain. The germline V gene encodes CDR1 SGHRS and CDR2 YFSETQ. Trimming removed 3 bases at V and 3 bases at J, with 18 bases between. This CDR3 is 16 amino acids long.

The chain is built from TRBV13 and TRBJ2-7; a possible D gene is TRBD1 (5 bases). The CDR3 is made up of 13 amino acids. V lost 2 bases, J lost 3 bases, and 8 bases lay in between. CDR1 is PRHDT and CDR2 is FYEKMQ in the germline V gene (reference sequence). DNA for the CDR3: TGTGCCAGCAGCTTAAGGGGCCTCTACGAGCAGTACTTC. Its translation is CASSLRGLYEQYF.

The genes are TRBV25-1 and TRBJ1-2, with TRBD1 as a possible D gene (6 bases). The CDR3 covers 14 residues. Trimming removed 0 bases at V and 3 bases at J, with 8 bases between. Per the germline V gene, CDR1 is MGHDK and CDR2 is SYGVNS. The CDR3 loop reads CASSEYSGDYGYTF. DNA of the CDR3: TGTGCCAGCAGTGAATACTCAGGGGACTATGGCTACACCTTC.

The CDR3: CATSRENRLAGGKTQYF. CDR3 nucleotides: TGTGCCACCAGCAGAGAGAATCGACTAGCGGGGGGAAAGACCCAGTACTTC. The chain recombines TRBV15 with TRBJ2-5; the match to TRBD2 covers 13 bases. Germline V lookup: CDR1 LNHNV, CDR2 YYDKDF (reference sequence). The CDR3 spans 17 residues. V lost 0 bases, J lost 6 bases, and 7 bases stayed unmatched.

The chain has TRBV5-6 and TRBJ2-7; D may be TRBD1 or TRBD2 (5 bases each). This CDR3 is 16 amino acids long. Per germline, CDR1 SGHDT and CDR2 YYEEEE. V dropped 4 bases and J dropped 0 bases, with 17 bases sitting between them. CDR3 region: CASSLRGASSSYEQYF. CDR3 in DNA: TGTGCCAGCAGCCTCCGAGGGGCTTCGAGCTCCTACGAGCAGTACTTC. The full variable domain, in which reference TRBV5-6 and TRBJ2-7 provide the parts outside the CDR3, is DAGVTQSPTHLIKTRGQQVTLRCSPKSGHDTVSWYQQALGQGPQFIFQYYEEEERQRGNFPDRFSGHQFPNYSSELNVNALLLGDSALYLCASSLRGASSSYEQYFGPGTRLTVT.

In nucleotides, the CDR3 is TGCAGCGTATTGAGGGGCGGGACAGATACGCAGTATTTT. Its translation: CSVLRGGTDTQYF. J is TRBJ2-3 and V is TRBV29-1; possibly TRBD1 or TRBD2 for D (5 bases each). CDR1 is SQVTM and CDR2 is ANQGSEA in the germline V gene. The CDR3 loop spans 13 amino acids. The ends were cut back, 6 bases at V and 3 bases at J, with 13 bases in the middle.

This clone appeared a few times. The CDR3 protein is CASSPHMTSGGNIQYF. The CDR3 DNA follows: TGTGCCAGCAGCCCCCATATGACTAGCGGGGGGAACATTCAGTACTTC. The rearrangement joins TRBV9 to TRBJ2-4, with TRBD2 matching 13 bases. The junction had 8 bases not matched to a gene; V was cut back by 4 bases and J by 7 bases. Germline V CDR1 and CDR2: SGDLS, YYNGEE. The CDR3 has 16 amino acids.

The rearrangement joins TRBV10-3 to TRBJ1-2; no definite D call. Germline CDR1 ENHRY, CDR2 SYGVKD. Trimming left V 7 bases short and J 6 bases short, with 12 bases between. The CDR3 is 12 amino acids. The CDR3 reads CAITNMLNGYTF. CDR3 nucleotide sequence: TGTGCCATCACGAACATGTTAAATGGCTACACCTTC.

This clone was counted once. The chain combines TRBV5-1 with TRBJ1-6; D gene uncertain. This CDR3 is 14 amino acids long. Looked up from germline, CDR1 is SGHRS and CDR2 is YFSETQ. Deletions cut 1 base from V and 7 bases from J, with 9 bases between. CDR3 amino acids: CASSLMDGNSPLHF. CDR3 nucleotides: TGCGCCAGCAGCTTGATGGACGGCAATTCACCCCTCCACTTT. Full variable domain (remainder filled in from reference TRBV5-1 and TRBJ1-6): KAGVTQTPRYLIKTRGQQVTLSCSPISGHRSVSWYQQTPGQGLQFLFEYFSETQRNKGNFPGRFSGRQFSNSRSEMNVSTLELGDSALYLCASSLMDGNSPLHFGNGTRLTVT.

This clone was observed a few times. CDR3 sequence (DNA): TGCAGCGCCGAGCGAGAGCAGTACTATGGCTACACCTTC. As protein: CSAEREQYYGYTF. The J gene is TRBJ1-2, the V gene TRBV29-1; no clear D. Per germline, CDR1 SQVTM and CDR2 ANQGSEA. With 7 bases removed from V and 3 bases from J, the gap between germline ends came to 15 bases. This CDR3 contains 13 residues.

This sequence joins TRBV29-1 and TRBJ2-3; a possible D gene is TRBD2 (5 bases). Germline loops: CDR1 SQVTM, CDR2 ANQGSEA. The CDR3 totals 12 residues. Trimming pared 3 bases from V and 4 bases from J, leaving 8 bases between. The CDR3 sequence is CSVDYGADTQYF. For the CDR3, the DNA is TGCAGCGTTGACTACGGGGCAGATACGCAGTATTTT.

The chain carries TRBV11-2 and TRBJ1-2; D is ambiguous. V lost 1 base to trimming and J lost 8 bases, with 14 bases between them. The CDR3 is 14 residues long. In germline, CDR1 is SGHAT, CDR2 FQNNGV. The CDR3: CASSLVTDAGGYTF. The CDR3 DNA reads TGTGCCAGCAGCTTAGTTACGGATGCTGGCGGCTACACCTTC.